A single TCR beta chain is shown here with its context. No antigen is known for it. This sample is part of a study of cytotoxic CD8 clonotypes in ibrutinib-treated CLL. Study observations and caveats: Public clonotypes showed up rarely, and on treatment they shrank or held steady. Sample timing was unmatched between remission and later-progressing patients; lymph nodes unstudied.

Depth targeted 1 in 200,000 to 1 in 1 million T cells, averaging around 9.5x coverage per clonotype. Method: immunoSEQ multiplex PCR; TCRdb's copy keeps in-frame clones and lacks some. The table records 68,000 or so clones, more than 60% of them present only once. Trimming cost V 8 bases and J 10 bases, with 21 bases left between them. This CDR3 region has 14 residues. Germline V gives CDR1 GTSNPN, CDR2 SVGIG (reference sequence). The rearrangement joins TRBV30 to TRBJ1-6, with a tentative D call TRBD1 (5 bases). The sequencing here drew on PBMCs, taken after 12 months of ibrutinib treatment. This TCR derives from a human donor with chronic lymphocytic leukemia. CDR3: CAHQGFHLGSPLHF. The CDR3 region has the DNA TGTGCCCACCAGGGATTCCATCTAGGCTCACCCCTCCACTTT.